A single sample is the source of the 11 T cell receptor beta chains below, sequenced in a study of CD4+ T cells in melanoma. This table comes from immunoSEQ multiplex PCR, and its TCRdb copy is limited to in-frame clones, with some not included. This sample has about 140,000 clones, with around 90% found just once. The receptors were gathered from a human donor with melanoma.

The V gene is TRBV15, the J gene TRBJ2-3; perhaps TRBD2 as D (5 bases). CDR1 is LNHNV and CDR2 is YYDKDF in the germline V gene (reference sequence). The CDR3 extends over 16 amino acids. Trimming took 0 bases from V and 0 from J, leaving 10 bases between them. As DNA, the CDR3 is TGTGCCACCAGCAGAGATCGGGGTCCTAGCACAGATACGCAGTATTTT. It translates to CATSRDRGPSTDTQYF.

The V gene is TRBV7-8, the J gene TRBJ2-2; 12 nucleotides align to TRBD2. The trim removed 6 bases at V and 4 bases at J, leaving 9 bases unmatched. Germline V gene sequence: CDR1 SGHVS, CDR2 FQNEAQ. CDR3 size: 17 residues. CDR3 DNA sequence: TGTGCCAGCAGTTTAATGCTAGCGGGGGGGGGCACCGGGGAGCTGTTTTTT. This sequence encodes CASSLMLAGGGTGELFF. Variable domain in full (rest from reference TRBV7-8 and TRBJ2-2): GAGVSQSPRYKVAKRGQDVALRCDPISGHVSLFWYQQALGQGPEFLTYFQNEAQLDKSGLPSDRFFAERPEGSVSTLKIQRTQQEDSAVYLCASSLMLAGGGTGELFFGEGSRLTVL.

CDR3 protein: CASSFRLAGGVEQYF. CDR3 sequence (DNA): TGCGCCAGCAGCTTCAGGCTAGCGGGGGGTGTCGAGCAGTACTTC. The chain couples TRBV5-1 to TRBJ2-7; TRBD2 matches at 11 bases. The germline gives CDR1 SGHRS, CDR2 YFSETQ. The CDR3 is 15 amino acids. Trimming removed 2 bases from V and 6 bases from J; junction bases left unmatched: 7.

The chain recombines TRBV2 with TRBJ2-5; the D call may be TRBD1 or TRBD2 (5 bases each). Trimming shortened V by 3 bases and J by 5 bases, and 16 bases separated the two germline ends. This CDR3 has 15 amino acids. CDR1 is SNHLY and CDR2 is FYNNEI in the germline V gene. The CDR3 region is CASSENGATTETQYF. CDR3 nucleotide sequence: TGTGCCAGCAGTGAGAACGGGGCAACTACGGAGACCCAGTACTTC.

This clone was counted a single time. V is TRBV5-1 and J is TRBJ2-1, with a tentative D call TRBD2 (5 bases). This CDR3 is built from 16 residues. V was clipped by 1 base and J by 6 bases, with 17 bases between them. CDR1 SGHRS and CDR2 YFSETQ come from the germline V gene. DNA of the CDR3: TGCGCCAGCAGCTTGACAGAGGGAAGGTCGGGCAATGAGCAGTTCTTC. It translates to CASSLTEGRSGNEQFF. The entire variable domain, with the rest obtained from reference TRBV5-1 and TRBJ2-1, is as follows: KAGVTQTPRYLIKTRGQQVTLSCSPISGHRSVSWYQQTPGQGLQFLFEYFSETQRNKGNFPGRFSGRQFSNSRSEMNVSTLELGDSALYLCASSLTEGRSGNEQFFGPGTRLTVL.

The gene calls are TRBV7-9 and TRBJ1-1; possible D gene TRBD1, 5 bases. The CDR3 loop spans 14 amino acids. V gave up 0 bases and J gave up 5 bases, with 10 bases separating them. Germline-derived CDR1 and CDR2 are SEHNR and FQNEAQ (reference sequence). In DNA, the CDR3 is TGTGCCAGCAGCTTAGCGCTGGGGGGAACTGAAGCTTTCTTT. Amino acids: CASSLALGGTEAFF.

V usage is TRBV5-8 and J usage is TRBJ1-1; tentative D call: TRBD1 (6 bases). Trimming took off 7 bases at V and 1 base at J, with 20 bases between the two ends. The CDR3 loop spans 16 amino acids. CDR1 SGHTS and CDR2 YDEGEE come from the germline V gene. CDR3 sequence: CASYLDGQSWNTEAFF. CDR3 bases: TGTGCCAGCTACCTAGACGGACAGTCATGGAACACTGAAGCTTTCTTT.

The chain is built from TRBV5-1 and TRBJ2-7, with 8 bases aligning to TRBD2. The germline gives CDR1 SGHRS, CDR2 YFSETQ. The ends lost 0 bases at V and 7 bases at J; junction bases unmatched: 6. The length of the CDR3 is 14 residues. The CDR3 sequence: CASSLDTPGGEQYF. CDR3 sequence (DNA): TGCGCCAGCAGCTTGGACACGCCGGGGGGGGAGCAGTACTTC.

This rearrangement joins TRBV4-1 to TRBJ2-4; 10 nucleotides line up with TRBD2. V lost 1 base and J lost 5; bases outside the gene matches: 5. Looked up from germline, CDR1 is MGHRA and CDR2 is YSYEKL. The length of the CDR3 is 16 residues. The CDR3 nucleotides read TGCGCCAGCAGCCAAGGAGCTAGCGGGGGACAAAACATTCAGTACTTC. This gives the protein CASSQGASGGQNIQYF.

The genes are TRBV2 and TRBJ1-4; D perhaps matches TRBD1 (6 bases). The CDR3 contains 15 residues. The V gene's germline CDR1 is SNHLY and CDR2 FYNNEI. The ends were cut back, 6 bases at V and 2 bases at J, with 13 bases in the middle. CDR3 sequence: CASRTGTVTNEKLFF. The CDR3 nucleotides read TGTGCCAGCAGAACAGGGACGGTGACTAATGAAAAACTGTTTTTT.

The chain recombines TRBV5-1 with TRBJ2-2; 9 bases are shared with TRBD2. The CDR3 is 18 amino acids. With 4 bases clipped from V and 2 bases from J, the junction kept 12 bases outside the gene matches. Germline V CDR1 and CDR2: SGHRS, YFSETQ. The CDR3 sequence is CASSRQTSGPRNTGELFF. The CDR3 coding sequence is TGCGCCAGCAGCCGCCAGACTAGCGGCCCTCGCAACACCGGGGAGCTGTTTTTT.